These T cell receptor beta chains were read from a single sample in a study of T cells in localized non-small cell lung cancer. Sequencing used immunoSEQ multiplex PCR; TCRdb keeps in-frame clones, though not all of them. Of 3,500 or so clones detected, roughly 29% appear once; the ten largest clones hold 10% to 15%. The source material was normal lung tissue next to the tumor, sampled before any cancer treatment. All receptors derive from a woman between 35 and 75 years old with stage I lung adenocarcinoma. Both conserved end residues are trimmed from each CDR3. The D gene is left open where the match is weak.

j_call d_call v_call cdr3_aa
TRBJ1-2 TRBD1 TRBV28 ASTLTGVRNYGYT
TRBJ2-2 TRBD2 TRBV28 ASRRPTLAGDNTGELF
TRBJ1-1 TRBD1 TRBV6-8 ASTQQGGRTEAF
TRBJ2-5 - TRBV11-3 ASSFANRGGSETQY
TRBJ2-1 TRBD1 TRBV30 AGSGTGPHEQF
TRBJ1-2 - TRBV28 ASSLGFGYGYT
TRBJ1-1 - TRBV6-8 ASTTRGVTEAF
TRBJ2-5 TRBD2 TRBV11-3 ASSPRAGEETQY
TRBJ2-7 - TRBV4-1 ASSQTAGHEYYEQY
TRBJ1-4 - TRBV18 ASSPQYRAQEKLF